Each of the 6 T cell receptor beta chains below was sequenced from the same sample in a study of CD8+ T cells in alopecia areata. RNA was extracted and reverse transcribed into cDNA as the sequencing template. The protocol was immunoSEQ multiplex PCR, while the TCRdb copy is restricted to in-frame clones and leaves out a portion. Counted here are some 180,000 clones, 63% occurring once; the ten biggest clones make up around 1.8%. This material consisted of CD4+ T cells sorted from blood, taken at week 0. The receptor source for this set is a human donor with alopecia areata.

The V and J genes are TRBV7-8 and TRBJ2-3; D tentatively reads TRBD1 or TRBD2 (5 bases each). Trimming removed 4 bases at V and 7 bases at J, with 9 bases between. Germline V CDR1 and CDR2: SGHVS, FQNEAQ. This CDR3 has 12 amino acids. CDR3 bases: TGTGCCAGCAGCTGGGACGGGAATACGCAGTATTTT. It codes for CASSWDGNTQYF.

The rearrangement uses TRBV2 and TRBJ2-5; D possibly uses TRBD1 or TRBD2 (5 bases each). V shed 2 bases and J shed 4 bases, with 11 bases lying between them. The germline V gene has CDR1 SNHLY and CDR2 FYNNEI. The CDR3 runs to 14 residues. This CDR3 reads CASSELGDGETQYF. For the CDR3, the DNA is TGTGCCAGCAGTGAACTAGGGGACGGAGAGACCCAGTACTTC.

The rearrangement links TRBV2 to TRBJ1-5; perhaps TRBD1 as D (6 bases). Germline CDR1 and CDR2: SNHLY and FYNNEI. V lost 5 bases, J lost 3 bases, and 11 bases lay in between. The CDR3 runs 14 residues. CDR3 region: CASSQGHSNQPQHF. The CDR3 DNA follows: TGTGCCAGCAGTCAGGGACACTCCAATCAGCCCCAGCATTTT.

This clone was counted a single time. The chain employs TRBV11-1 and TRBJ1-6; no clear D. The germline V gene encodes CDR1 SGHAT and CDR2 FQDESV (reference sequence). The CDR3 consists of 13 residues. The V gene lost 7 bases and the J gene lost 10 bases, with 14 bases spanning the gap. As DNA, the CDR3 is TGTGCCAGCACCTTGGAGGCCAAGTCACCCCTCCACTTT. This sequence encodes CASTLEAKSPLHF.

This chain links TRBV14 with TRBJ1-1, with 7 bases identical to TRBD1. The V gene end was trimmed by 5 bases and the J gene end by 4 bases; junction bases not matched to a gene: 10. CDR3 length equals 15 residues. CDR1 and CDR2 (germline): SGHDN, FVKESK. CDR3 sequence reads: CASSTLTGRSTEAFF. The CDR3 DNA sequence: TGTGCCAGCAGCACCCTGACAGGGAGAAGCACTGAAGCTTTCTTT.

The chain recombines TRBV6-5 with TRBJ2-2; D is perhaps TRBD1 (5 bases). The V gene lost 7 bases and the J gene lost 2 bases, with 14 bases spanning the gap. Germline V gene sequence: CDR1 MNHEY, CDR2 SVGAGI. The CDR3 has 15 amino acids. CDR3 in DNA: TGTGCCAGCAAGGCAGGGTCCACCAACACCGGGGAGCTGTTTTTT. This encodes CASKAGSTNTGELFF.